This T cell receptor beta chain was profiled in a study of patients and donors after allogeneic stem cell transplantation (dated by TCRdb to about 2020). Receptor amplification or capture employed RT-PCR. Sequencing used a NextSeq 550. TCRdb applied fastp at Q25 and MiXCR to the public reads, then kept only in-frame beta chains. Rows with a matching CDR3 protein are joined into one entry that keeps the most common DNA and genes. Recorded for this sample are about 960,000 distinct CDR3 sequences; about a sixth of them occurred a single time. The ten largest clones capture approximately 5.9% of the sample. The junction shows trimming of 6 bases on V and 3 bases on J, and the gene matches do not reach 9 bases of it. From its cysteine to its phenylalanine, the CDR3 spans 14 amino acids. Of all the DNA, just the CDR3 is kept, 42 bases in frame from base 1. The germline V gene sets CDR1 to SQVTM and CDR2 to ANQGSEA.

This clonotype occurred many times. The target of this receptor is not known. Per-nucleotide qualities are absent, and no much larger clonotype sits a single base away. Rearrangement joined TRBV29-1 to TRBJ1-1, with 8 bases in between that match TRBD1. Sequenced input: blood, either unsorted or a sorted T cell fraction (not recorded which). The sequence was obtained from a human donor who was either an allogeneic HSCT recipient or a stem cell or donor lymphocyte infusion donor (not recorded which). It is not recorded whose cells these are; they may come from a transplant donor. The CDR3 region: CSVGRTGKDTEAFF. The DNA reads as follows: TGCAGCGTCGGGAGGACAGGGAAGGACACTGAAGCTTTCTTT.